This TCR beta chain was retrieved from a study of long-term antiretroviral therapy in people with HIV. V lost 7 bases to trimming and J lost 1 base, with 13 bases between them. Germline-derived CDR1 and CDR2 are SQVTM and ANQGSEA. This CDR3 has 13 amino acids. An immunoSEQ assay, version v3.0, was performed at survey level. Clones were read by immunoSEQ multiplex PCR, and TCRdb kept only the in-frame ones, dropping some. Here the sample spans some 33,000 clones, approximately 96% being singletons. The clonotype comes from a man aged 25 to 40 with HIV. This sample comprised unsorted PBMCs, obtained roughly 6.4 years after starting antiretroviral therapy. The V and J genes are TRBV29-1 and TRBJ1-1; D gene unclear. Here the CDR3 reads CSAVWTGNTEAFF. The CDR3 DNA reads TGCAGCGCTGTTTGGACGGGGAACACTGAAGCTTTCTTT.